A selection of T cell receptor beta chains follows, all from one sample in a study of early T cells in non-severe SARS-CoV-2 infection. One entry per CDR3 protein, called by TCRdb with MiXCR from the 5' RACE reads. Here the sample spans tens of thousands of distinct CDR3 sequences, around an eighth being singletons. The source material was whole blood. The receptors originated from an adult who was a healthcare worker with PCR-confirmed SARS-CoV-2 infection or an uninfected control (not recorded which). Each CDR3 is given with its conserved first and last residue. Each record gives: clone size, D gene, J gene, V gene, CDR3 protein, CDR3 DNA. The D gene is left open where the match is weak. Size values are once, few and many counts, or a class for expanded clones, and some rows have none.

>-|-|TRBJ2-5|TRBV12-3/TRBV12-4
CASTLGSGLQETQYF
TGTGCCAGCACCCTAGGTTCTGGGCTACAAGAGACCCAGTACTTC
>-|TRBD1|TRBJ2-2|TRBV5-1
CASSQTGGPTGELFF
TGCGCCAGCAGTCAGACAGGGGGCCCAACCGGGGAGCTGTTTTTT
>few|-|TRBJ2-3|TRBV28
CASRSSTDTQYF
TGTGCCAGCCGTTCTAGCACAGATACGCAGTATTTT
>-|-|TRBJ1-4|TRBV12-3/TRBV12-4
CASSFWTATNEKLFF
TGTGCCAGCAGTTTCTGGACAGCAACTAATGAAAAACTGTTTTTT
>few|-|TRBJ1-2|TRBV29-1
CSVEARGAKGYTF
TGCAGCGTTGAAGCTAGGGGGGCGAAGGGCTACACCTTC
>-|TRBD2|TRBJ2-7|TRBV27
CASRGLAGGSYEQYF
TGTGCCAGCAGAGGACTAGCGGGAGGGAGCTACGAGCAGTACTTC
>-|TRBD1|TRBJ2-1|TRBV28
CASSFPGGGYNEQFF
TGTGCCAGCAGTTTCCCAGGGGGTGGATACAATGAGCAGTTCTTC
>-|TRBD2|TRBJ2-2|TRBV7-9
CASSLSGRANTGELFF
TGTGCCAGCAGCCTCAGCGGGAGGGCCAACACCGGGGAGCTGTTTTTT
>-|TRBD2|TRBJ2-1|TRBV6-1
CASSGSSGRYNEQFF
TGTGCCAGCAGTGGGTCTAGCGGGAGGTATAATGAGCAGTTCTTC
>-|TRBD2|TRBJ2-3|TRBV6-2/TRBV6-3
CAGTSGGSTDTQYF
TGTGCCGGGACTAGCGGGGGAAGCACAGATACGCAGTATTTT
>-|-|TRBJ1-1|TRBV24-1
CATSARDRDTEAFF
TGTGCCACCAGTGCGCGGGACCGGGACACTGAAGCTTTCTTT
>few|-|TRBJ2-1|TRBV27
CASSFGSEQFF
TGTGCCAGCAGTTTTGGCAGTGAGCAGTTCTTC
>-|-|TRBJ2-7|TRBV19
CASSKDLGSYEQYF
TGTGCCAGTAGTAAGGACCTGGGTTCCTACGAGCAGTACTTC
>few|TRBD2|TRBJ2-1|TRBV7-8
CASSLVGLADNEQFF
TGTGCCAGCAGCTTAGTGGGACTAGCGGACAATGAGCAGTTCTTC
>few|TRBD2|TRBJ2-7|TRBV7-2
CASRRPRGGSMSWEQYF
TGTGCCAGCAGGCGTCCCCGGGGGGGGTCGATGTCGTGGGAGCAGTACTTC
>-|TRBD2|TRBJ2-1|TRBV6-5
CASSYYGTSGKREQFF
TGTGCCAGCAGTTACTACGGGACTAGCGGGAAAAGAGAGCAGTTCTTC